This TCR beta chain was retrieved from a study of T cells in Graves' hyperthyroidism and ophthalmopathy. Study-level points and caveats: Most thyroid clonotypes that were expanded above 0.001 also turned up in blood.

The sample holds a few counts of this clonotype. Its antigen is not known. It was RNA transcripts that yielded the amplified TCR beta CDR3 regions. Using the HTBI primer set, a first-round RT-PCR was run on the TCR CDR3. From the multiplex PCR reads, TCRdb called clonotypes with MiXCR, one entry per CDR3 protein. The sample lists some 300,000 distinct CDR3 sequences; 10% to 15% were seen once. The CDR3 loop spans 16 amino acids. V was pared by 3 bases and J by 4 bases, with 2 bases of the junction left unmatched. CDR1 and CDR2 from the germline V gene are KGHDR and SFDVKD. Patients were aged 18 to 65, had disease duration under 2 months, and had newly diagnosed hyperthyroidism. The blood specimen was taken at initial hyperthyroidism diagnosis, before any ophthalmopathy symptoms.

V usage is TRBV24-1 and J usage is TRBJ2-1; 13 positions agree with TRBD2. The source material was blood. This receptor was identified in a woman aged 30 to 39 with Graves' hyperthyroidism that later progressed to Graves' ophthalmopathy. As DNA, the CDR3 is TGTGCCACCAGTGATATACTAGCGGGAGGGTACAATGAGCAGTTCTTC. This translates into CATSDILAGGYNEQFF.